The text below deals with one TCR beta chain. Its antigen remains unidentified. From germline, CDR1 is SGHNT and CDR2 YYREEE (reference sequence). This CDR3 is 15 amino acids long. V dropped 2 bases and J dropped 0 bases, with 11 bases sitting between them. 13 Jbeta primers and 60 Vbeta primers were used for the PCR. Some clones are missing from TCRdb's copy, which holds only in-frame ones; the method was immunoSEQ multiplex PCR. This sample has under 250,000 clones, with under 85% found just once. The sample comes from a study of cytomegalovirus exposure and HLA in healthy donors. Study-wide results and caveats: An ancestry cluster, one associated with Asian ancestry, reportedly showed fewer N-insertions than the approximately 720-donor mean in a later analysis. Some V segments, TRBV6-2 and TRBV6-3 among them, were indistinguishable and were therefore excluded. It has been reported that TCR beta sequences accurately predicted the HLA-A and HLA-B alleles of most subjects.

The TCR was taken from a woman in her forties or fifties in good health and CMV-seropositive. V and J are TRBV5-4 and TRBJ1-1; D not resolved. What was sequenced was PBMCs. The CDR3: CASSFGGYMNTEAFF. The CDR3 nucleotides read TGTGCCAGCAGCTTTGGAGGGTACATGAACACTGAAGCTTTCTTT. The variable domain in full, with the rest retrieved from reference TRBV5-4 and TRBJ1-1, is ETGVTQSPTHLIKTRGQQVTLRCSSQSGHNTVSWYQQALGQGPQFIFQYYREEENGRGNFPPRFSGLQFPNYSSELNVNALELDDSALYLCASSFGGYMNTEAFFGQGTRLTVV.